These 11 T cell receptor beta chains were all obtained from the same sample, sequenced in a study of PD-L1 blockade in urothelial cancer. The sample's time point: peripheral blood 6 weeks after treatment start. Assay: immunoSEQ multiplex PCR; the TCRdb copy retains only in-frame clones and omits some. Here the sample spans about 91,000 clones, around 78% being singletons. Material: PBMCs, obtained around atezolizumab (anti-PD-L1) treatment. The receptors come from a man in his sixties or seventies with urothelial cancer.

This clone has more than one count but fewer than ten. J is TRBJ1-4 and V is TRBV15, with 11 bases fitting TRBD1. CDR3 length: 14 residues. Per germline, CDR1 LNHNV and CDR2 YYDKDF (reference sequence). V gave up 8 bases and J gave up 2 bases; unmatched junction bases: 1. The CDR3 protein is CATGQGATNEKLFF. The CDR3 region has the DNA TGTGCCACCGGACAGGGGGCTACTAATGAAAAACTGTTTTTT.

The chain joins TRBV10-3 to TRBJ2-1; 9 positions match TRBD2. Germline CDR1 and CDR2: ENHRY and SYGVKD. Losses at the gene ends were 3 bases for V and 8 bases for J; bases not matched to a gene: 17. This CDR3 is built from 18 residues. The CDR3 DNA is TGTGCCATCAGTGAATTTAGCGGGAGAGGAGGGAAGGGGGATGAGCAGTTCTTC. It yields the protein CAISEFSGRGGKGDEQFF.

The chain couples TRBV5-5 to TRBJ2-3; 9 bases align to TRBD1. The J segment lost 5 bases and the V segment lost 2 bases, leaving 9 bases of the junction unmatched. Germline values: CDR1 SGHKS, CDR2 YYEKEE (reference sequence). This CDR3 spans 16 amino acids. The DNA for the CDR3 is TGTGCCAGCAGCTTCCCGACAGGGGGTTTGGAAGATACGCAGTATTTT. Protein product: CASSFPTGGLEDTQYF.

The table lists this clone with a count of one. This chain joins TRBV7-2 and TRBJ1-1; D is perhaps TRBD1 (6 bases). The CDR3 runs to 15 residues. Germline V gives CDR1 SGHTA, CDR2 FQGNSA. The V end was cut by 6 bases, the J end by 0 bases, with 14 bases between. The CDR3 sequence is CASSKSGQLNTEAFF. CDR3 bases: TGTGCCAGCAGTAAAAGCGGACAGTTGAACACTGAAGCTTTCTTT. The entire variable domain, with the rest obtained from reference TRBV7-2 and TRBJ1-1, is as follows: GAGVSQSPSNKVTEKGKDVELRCDPISGHTALYWYRQSLGQGLEFLIYFQGNSAPDKSGLPSDRFSAERTGGSVSTLTIQRTQQEDSAVYLCASSKSGQLNTEAFFGQGTRLTVV.

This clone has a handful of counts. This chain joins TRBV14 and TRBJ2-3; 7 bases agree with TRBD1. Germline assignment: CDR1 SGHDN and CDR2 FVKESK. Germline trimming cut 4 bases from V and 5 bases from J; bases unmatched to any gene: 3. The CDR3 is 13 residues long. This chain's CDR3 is CASSLQGVDTQYF. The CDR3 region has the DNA TGTGCCAGCAGCCTCCAGGGGGTAGATACGCAGTATTTT.

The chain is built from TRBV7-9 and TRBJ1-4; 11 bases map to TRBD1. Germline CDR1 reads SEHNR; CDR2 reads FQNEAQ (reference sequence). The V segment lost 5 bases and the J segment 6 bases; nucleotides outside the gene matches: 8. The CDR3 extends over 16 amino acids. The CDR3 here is CASSPGQGGVYEKLFF. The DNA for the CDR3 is TGTGCCAGCAGCCCGGGACAGGGGGGTGTGTATGAAAAACTGTTTTTT. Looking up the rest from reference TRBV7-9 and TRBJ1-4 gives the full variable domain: DTGVSQNPRHKITKRGQNVTFRCDPISEHNRLYWYRQTLGQGPEFLTYFQNEAQLEKSRLLSDRFSAERPKGSFSTLEIQRTEQGDSAMYLCASSPGQGGVYEKLFFGSGTQLSVL.

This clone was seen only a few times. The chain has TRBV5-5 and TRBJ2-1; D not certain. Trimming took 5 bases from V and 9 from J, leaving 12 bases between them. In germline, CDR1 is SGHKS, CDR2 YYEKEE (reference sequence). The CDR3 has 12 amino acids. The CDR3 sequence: CASSPRLREQFF. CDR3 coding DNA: TGTGCCAGCAGTCCTCGACTTCGTGAGCAGTTCTTC. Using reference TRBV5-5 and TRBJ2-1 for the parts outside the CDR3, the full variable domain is DAGVTQSPTHLIKTRGQQVTLRCSPISGHKSVSWYQQVLGQGPQFIFQYYEKEERGRGNFPDRFSARQFPNYSSELNVNALLLGDSALYLCASSPRLREQFFGPGTRLTVL.

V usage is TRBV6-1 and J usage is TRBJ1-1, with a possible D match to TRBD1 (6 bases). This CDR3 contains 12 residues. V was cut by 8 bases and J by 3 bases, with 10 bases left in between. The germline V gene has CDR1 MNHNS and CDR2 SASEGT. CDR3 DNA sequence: TGTGCCAGCCTACAGGGTTACACTGAAGCTTTCTTT. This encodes CASLQGYTEAFF.

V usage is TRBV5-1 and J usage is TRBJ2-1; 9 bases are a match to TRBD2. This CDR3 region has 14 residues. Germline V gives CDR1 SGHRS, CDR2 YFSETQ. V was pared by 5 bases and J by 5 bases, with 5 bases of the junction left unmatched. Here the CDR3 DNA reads TGCGCCAGCAGTAGCGGGAGCACCAACAATGAGCAGTTCTTC. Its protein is CASSSGSTNNEQFF.

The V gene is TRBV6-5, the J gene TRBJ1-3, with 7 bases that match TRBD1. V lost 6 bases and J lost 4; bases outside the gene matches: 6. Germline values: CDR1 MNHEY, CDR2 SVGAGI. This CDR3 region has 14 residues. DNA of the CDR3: TGTGCCAGCAGCCGCGACAGGGAAGGAAACACCATATATTTT. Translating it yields CASSRDREGNTIYF.

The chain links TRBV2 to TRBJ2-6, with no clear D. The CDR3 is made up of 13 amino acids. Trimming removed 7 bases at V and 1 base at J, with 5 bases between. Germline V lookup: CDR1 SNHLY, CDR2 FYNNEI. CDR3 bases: TGTGCCAGCACCGGGTCTGGGGCCAACGTCCTGACTTTC. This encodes CASTGSGANVLTF.